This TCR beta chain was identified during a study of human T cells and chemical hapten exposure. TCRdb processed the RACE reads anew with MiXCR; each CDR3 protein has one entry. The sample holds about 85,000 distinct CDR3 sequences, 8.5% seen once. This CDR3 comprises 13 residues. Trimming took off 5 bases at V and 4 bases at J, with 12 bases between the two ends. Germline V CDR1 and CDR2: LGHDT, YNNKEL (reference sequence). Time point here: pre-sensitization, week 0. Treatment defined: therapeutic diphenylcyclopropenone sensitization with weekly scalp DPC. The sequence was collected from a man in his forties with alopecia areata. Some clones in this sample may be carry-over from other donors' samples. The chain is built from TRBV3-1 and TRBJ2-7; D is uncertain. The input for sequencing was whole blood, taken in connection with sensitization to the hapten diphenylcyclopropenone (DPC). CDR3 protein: CASSAPNSYEQYF. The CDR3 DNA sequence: TGTGCCAGCAGCGCCCCGAACTCGTACGAGCAGTACTTC.